This paragraph reports one T cell receptor beta chain. Its antigen has not been determined. Base qualities were left out, and no much larger clone turns up one base away. Based on the germline V gene, the CDR1 and CDR2 sequences are SQVTM and ANQGSEA. Relative to germline, V is 0 bases shorter and J is 1 base shorter, with 7 bases between their ends. The CDR3 sequence holds 14 residues, the cysteine and phenylalanine included. Only CDR3 DNA remains: 42 bases, in frame from the first base. The sample originates from a study of response to subunit inactivated influenza vaccine (dated by TCRdb to 2017 to 2018). With respect to the entire study: Deep quantitative T cell receptor repertoire profiling was used in the study to track responses to a trivalent subunit inactivated influenza vaccine.

Summary of the overall study and its limitations: The authors proposed that each seasonal influenza vaccination may bring in only a limited number of new T cells.

Library preparation used RT-PCR. Sequenced using an Illumina HiSeq 2500. The public sequencing data were trimmed at Q25 with fastp and processed into clonotypes with MiXCR by TCRdb, which kept only in-frame beta chains. For every CDR3 protein sequence, its rows merge into one entry that carries the most common genes and DNA. This sample is represented by about 310,000 distinct CDR3 sequences; around a fifth of them were singletons. 9.5% to 13% of the sample comes from the top ten. The clonotype comes from a man aged 45 to 75 who received an inactivated influenza vaccine. Donor details come from another sample of the same person, matched by shared clones. This sequence uses TRBV29-1 and TRBJ2-1, with no confident D gene call. The source material was PBMCs from blood, sampled around 22 months after vaccination. The CDR3 sequence is CSVEDWGSYNEQFF. The nucleotide sequence reads TGCAGCGTTGAAGATTGGGGTTCCTACAATGAGCAGTTCTTC.